The 24 T cell receptor beta chains below were found in one sample sequenced in a study of T cell responses to AZD1222 COVID-19 vaccine. TCRdb keeps only in-frame clones here, not all; method: immunoSEQ multiplex PCR. This sample has about 120,000 clones, with 70% to 90% found just once. This sample comprised peripheral blood, obtained on day 0 of AZD1222 vaccination. These TCRs come from an adult in good health.

V gene TRBV4-3 combines with J gene TRBJ1-1; a weak D match, TRBD1 (5 bases). The V and J ends lost 0 bases and 2 bases respectively, with 16 bases between them. The CDR3 is 17 residues long. Germline V gene sequence: CDR1 LGHNA, CDR2 YSLEER. This CDR3 is CASSQDLPGGRNTEAFF. DNA of the CDR3: TGCGCCAGCAGCCAAGATTTACCGGGGGGACGTAACACTGAAGCTTTCTTT.

V gene TRBV30 combines with J gene TRBJ2-1, with D possibly TRBD1 on 5 matching bases. Trimming left V 2 bases short and J 2 bases short, with 10 bases between. CDR3 length: 14 residues. The germline CDR1 and CDR2 sequences are GTSNPN and SVGIG (reference sequence). The CDR3 bases are TGTGCCTGGAGTAACAGGCTTCCCTACAATGAGCAGTTCTTC. As protein: CAWSNRLPYNEQFF.

The CDR3 DNA sequence: TGTGCCAGCAGCCCCGGGGGGAACCAGCCCCAGCATTTT. Protein: CASSPGGNQPQHF. The rearrangement joins TRBV13 to TRBJ1-5; the D gene is possibly TRBD1 (5 bases). Trimming cost V 5 bases and J 7 bases, with 12 bases left between them. Per germline, CDR1 PRHDT and CDR2 FYEKMQ (reference sequence). This CDR3 spans 13 amino acids.

The chain couples TRBV5-4 to TRBJ2-7; TRBD2 agrees at 7 bases. After removal of 4 bases from V and 4 bases from J, the junction contained 11 bases not matched to a gene. The germline V gene encodes CDR1 SGHNT and CDR2 YYREEE (reference sequence). The CDR3 spans 15 residues. Here the CDR3 reads CASSPSGTNSYEQYF. DNA of the CDR3: TGTGCCAGCAGCCCGTCCGGGACTAACTCTTACGAGCAGTACTTC.

The genes are TRBV21-1 and TRBJ1-4; whether TRBD1, the table's D call, matches the DNA was not checked. TRBV21-1 is noted as a pseudogene. The CDR3 contains 13 residues. CDR3 loop: CASTEQGWEKLFF. In DNA form, the CDR3 reads TGTGCCAGCACAGAACAGGGTTGGGAAAAACTGTTTTTT.

This clone appeared a single time. The same CDR3 can be traced to other DNA sequences in this sample. V usage is TRBV19 and J usage is TRBJ2-3, with D perhaps matching TRBD1 (5 bases). Trimming took off 6 bases at V and 3 bases at J, with 13 bases between the two ends. The germline V gene has CDR1 LNHDA and CDR2 SQIVND (reference sequence). There are 14 residues in the CDR3. CDR3 loop: CASSPGQTTDTQYF. In nucleotides, the CDR3 is TGTGCCAGTAGCCCAGGGCAGACGACAGATACGCAGTATTTT.

The V call is TRBV9, the J call TRBJ2-1, with D perhaps matching TRBD2 (6 bases). The CDR3 has 14 amino acids. Trimming took 0 bases from V and 9 from J, leaving 13 bases between them. Germline V CDR1 and CDR2: SGDLS, YYNGEE. The CDR3 spells CASSVAGVPGEQFF. CDR3 nucleotide sequence: TGTGCCAGCAGCGTAGCGGGGGTCCCTGGTGAGCAGTTCTTC.

V is TRBV2 and J is TRBJ2-2, with D perhaps matching TRBD2 (5 bases). The CDR3 loop spans 11 amino acids. Germline V lookup: CDR1 SNHLY, CDR2 FYNNEI. The CDR3 bases are TGTGCTAGTGGGAGAACCGGGGAGCTGTTTTTT. Residues: CASGRTGELFF.

This clone was seen a few times. The rearrangement links TRBV6-2 or TRBV6-3 to TRBJ1-5; 9 bases are shared with TRBD1. Per the germline V gene, CDR1 is MNHEY and CDR2 is SVGEGT. The CDR3 has 14 amino acids. J gave up 8 bases and V 6 bases, and 8 bases lay outside the gene matches. The CDR3 nucleotides are TGTGCCAGCAGCCGGGGACAGGGTGGTGAGCCCCAGCATTTT. Amino acids: CASSRGQGGEPQHF.

V usage is TRBV11-3 and J usage is TRBJ2-5; maybe TRBD1 (5 bases). The CDR3 totals 15 residues. The germline V gene has CDR1 SGHNT and CDR2 YENEEA. With 8 bases removed from V and 1 base from J, the gap between germline ends came to 17 bases. The CDR3 bases are TGTGCCAGCGCTACCTCTCGTGGGGCCCAAGAGACCCAGTACTTC. Protein sequence: CASATSRGAQETQYF.

The J gene is TRBJ2-1, the V gene TRBV18, with unresolved D. The germline gives CDR1 KGHSH, CDR2 LQKENI. CDR3 length: 12 amino acids. The V and J ends lost 2 bases and 9 bases respectively, with 8 bases between them. In DNA form, the CDR3 reads TGTGCCAGCTCACCAATCGATGGTGAGCAGTTCTTC. This codes for CASSPIDGEQFF.

The chain has TRBV6-4 and TRBJ2-2; a weak D match, TRBD2 (5 bases). From germline, CDR1 is MRHNA and CDR2 SNTAGT. Trimming shortened V by 6 bases and J by 0 bases, and 11 bases separated the two germline ends. CDR3 length: 15 amino acids. CDR3 sequence: CASSNRGANTGELFF. The CDR3 coding sequence is TGTGCCAGCAGCAATCGGGGAGCGAACACCGGGGAGCTGTTTTTT.

The chain combines TRBV21-1 with TRBJ2-1; the table's D call, TRBD2, has no DNA check behind it. TRBV21-1 is reported as a pseudogene. The CDR3 is made up of 22 amino acids. This CDR3 reads CASSNTPNPPLAGGTTKGEQFF. Written as DNA, the CDR3 is TGTGCCAGCAGCAACACACCCAACCCGCCCCTAGCGGGGGGCACAACAAAGGGTGAGCAGTTCTTC.

The chain has TRBV18 and TRBJ1-1; D is unclear. The CDR3 spans 15 residues. Germline-derived CDR1 and CDR2 are KGHSH and LQKENI. The ends were cut back, 5 bases at V and 1 base at J, with 14 bases in the middle. Written as DNA, the CDR3 is TGTGCCAGCTCATACTTCAGCGAGGCGAACACTGAAGCTTTCTTT. It is translated as CASSYFSEANTEAFF.

The V gene is TRBV18, the J gene TRBJ2-2, with 7 bases fitting TRBD1. Germline V lookup: CDR1 KGHSH, CDR2 LQKENI. J was trimmed by 5 bases and V by 4 bases; bases with no gene match: 4. This CDR3 is built from 14 residues. CDR3 in amino acids: CASSRGTVTGELFF. The CDR3 nucleotides read TGTGCCAGCTCACGAGGGACAGTTACCGGGGAGCTGTTTTTT.

The chain employs TRBV7-2 and TRBJ2-7; 10 bases match TRBD1. V gave up 1 base and J gave up 6 bases; unmatched junction bases: 0. Germline CDR1 SGHTA, CDR2 FQGNSA. The CDR3 covers 13 residues. The CDR3 sequence: CASSLGTGGEQYF. DNA for the CDR3: TGTGCCAGCAGCTTAGGGACAGGGGGCGAGCAGTACTTC. Looking up the rest from reference TRBV7-2 and TRBJ2-7 gives the full variable domain: GAGVSQSPSNKVTEKGKDVELRCDPISGHTALYWYRQSLGQGLEFLIYFQGNSAPDKSGLPSDRFSAERTGGSVSTLTIQRTQQEDSAVYLCASSLGTGGEQYFGPGTRLTVT.

The chain recombines TRBV5-5 with TRBJ2-7; D gene ambiguous. The CDR3 has 14 amino acids. Germline V gene data show CDR1 as SGHKS and CDR2 as YYEKEE (reference sequence). The V gene lost 2 bases and the J gene lost 7 bases, with 16 bases spanning the gap. CDR3 loop: CASSFLTVQVEQYF. In DNA, the CDR3 is TGTGCCAGCAGCTTTCTTACAGTCCAAGTTGAGCAGTACTTC.

V and J are TRBV4-3 and TRBJ2-2; 13 nucleotides align to TRBD2. CDR1 is LGHNA and CDR2 is YSLEER in the germline V gene. The ends lost 0 bases at V and 4 bases at J; junction bases unmatched: 8. The CDR3 has 19 residues. The DNA of the CDR3 is TGCGCCAGCAGCCAAGATTATAGGACTAGCGGGAGCCCCACCGGGGAGCTGTTTTTT. Its translation: CASSQDYRTSGSPTGELFF.

This chain joins TRBV6-6 and TRBJ1-5; 7 bases agree with TRBD1. This CDR3 comprises 16 residues. V dropped 6 bases and J dropped 4; count of bases not matched to a gene: 12. The germline gives CDR1 MNHNY, CDR2 SVGAGI (reference sequence). The CDR3 bases are TGTGCCAGCAGCCAGGTCCTTGGGACAGTGAATCAGCCCCAGCATTTT. Amino acid sequence: CASSQVLGTVNQPQHF.

The chain recombines TRBV18 with TRBJ1-6, with D possibly matching TRBD1 (5 bases). V lost 5 bases, J lost 3 bases, and 14 bases lay in between. The CDR3 is made up of 16 amino acids. Germline lookup yields CDR1 KGHSH and CDR2 LQKENI. CDR3 coding DNA: TGTGCCAGCTCAACAGGACAAATGGACTATAATTCACCCCTCCACTTT. It codes for CASSTGQMDYNSPLHF.

This chain links TRBV10-3 with TRBJ1-5; D perhaps matches TRBD1 (5 bases). This CDR3 spans 13 amino acids. With 4 bases removed from V and 4 bases from J, the gap between germline ends came to 8 bases. Germline V gene data show CDR1 as ENHRY and CDR2 as SYGVKD. The chain's CDR3 is CAISGAGNQPQHF. CDR3 DNA sequence: TGTGCCATCAGTGGTGCAGGGAATCAGCCCCAGCATTTT.

V and J are TRBV30 and TRBJ1-5, with 7 bases lining up with TRBD1. The CDR3 has 13 amino acids. V shed 1 base and J 4 bases; nucleotides not matched to a gene: 1. Germline CDR1 reads GTSNPN; CDR2 reads SVGIG (reference sequence). Written as DNA, the CDR3 is TGTGCCTGGAGTGAGGACAGGAATCAGCCCCAGCATTTT. It encodes CAWSEDRNQPQHF.

This clone appeared a few times. The V call is TRBV9, the J call TRBJ1-4, with TRBD1 as a possible D gene (6 bases). Germline V CDR1 and CDR2: SGDLS, YYNGEE. Trimming shortened V by 2 bases and J by 6 bases, and 11 bases separated the two germline ends. The CDR3 runs 14 residues. The CDR3 DNA follows: TGTGCCAGCAGCGTCCGGGGGCAGGATGAAAAACTGTTTTTT. Translation gives CASSVRGQDEKLFF.

This chain uses TRBV18 with TRBJ1-6; 7 bases line up with TRBD1. Germline CDR1 reads KGHSH; CDR2 reads LQKENI. V shed 3 bases and J 8 bases; nucleotides not matched to a gene: 10. This CDR3 is built from 16 residues. This chain's CDR3 is CASSPQAGTEDSPLHF. The CDR3 DNA is TGTGCCAGCTCACCCCAAGCCGGGACAGAAGATTCACCCCTCCACTTT.